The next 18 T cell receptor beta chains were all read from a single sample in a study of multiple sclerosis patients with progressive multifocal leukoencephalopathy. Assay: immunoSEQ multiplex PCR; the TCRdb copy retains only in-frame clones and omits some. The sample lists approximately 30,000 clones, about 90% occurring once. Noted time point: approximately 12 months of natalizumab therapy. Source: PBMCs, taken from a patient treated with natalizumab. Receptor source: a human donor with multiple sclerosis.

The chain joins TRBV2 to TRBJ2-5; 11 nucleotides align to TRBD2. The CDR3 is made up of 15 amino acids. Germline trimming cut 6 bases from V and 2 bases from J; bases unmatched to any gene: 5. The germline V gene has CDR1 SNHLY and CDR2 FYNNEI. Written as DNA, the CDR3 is TGTGCCAGCAGAAGCGGGACTAGCGGTCAAGAGACCCAGTACTTC. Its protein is CASRSGTSGQETQYF.

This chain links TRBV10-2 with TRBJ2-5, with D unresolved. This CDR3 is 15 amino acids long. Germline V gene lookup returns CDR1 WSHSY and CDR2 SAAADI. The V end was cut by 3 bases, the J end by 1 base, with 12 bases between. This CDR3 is CASSEKTHFQETQYF. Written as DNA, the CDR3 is TGCGCCAGCAGTGAAAAGACACACTTCCAAGAGACCCAGTACTTC.

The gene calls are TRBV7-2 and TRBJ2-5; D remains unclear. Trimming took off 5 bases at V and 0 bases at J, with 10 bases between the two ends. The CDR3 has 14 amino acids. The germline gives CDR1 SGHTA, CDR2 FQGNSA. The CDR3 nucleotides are TGTGCCAGCAGCGGACGGCCGAACCAAGAGACCCAGTACTTC. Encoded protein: CASSGRPNQETQYF. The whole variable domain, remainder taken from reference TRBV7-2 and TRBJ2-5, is GAGVSQSPSNKVTEKGKDVELRCDPISGHTALYWYRQSLGQGLEFLIYFQGNSAPDKSGLPSDRFSAERTGGSVSTLTIQRTQQEDSAVYLCASSGRPNQETQYFGPGTRLLVL.

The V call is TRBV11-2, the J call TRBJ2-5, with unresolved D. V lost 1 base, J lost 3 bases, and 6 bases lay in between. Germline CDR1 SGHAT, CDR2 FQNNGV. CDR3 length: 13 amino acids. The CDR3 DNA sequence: TGTGCCAGCAGCTTAGGGGTAAAAGAGACCCAGTACTTC. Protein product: CASSLGVKETQYF. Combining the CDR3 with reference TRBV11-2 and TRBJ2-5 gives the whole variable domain EAGVAQSPRYKIIEKRQSVAFWCNPISGHATLYWYQQILGQGPKLLIQFQNNGVVDDSQLPKDRFSAERLKGVDSTLKIQPAKLEDSAVYLCASSLGVKETQYFGPGTRLLVL.

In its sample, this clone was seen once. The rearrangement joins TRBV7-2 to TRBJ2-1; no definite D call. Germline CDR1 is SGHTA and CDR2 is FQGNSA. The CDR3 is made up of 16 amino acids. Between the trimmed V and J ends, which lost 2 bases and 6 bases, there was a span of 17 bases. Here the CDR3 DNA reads TGTGCCAGCAGCTTAATCCACGGATCTGGGGTCAATGAGCAGTTCTTC. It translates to CASSLIHGSGVNEQFF.

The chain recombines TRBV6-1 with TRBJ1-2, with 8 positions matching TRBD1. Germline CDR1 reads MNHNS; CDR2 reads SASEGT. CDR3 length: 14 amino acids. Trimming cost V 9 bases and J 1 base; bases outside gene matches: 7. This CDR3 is CASLEGQVNYGYTF. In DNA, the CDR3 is TGTGCCAGTCTAGAGGGACAGGTTAACTATGGCTACACCTTC.

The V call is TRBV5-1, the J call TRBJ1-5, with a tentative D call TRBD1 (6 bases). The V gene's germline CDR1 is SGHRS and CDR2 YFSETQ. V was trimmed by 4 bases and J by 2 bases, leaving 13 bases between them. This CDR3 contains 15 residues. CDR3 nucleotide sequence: TGCGCCAGCAGCGTCCACAGGGCTCGCAATCAGCCCCAGCATTTT. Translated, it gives CASSVHRARNQPQHF. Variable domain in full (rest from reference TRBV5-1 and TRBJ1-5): KAGVTQTPRYLIKTRGQQVTLSCSPISGHRSVSWYQQTPGQGLQFLFEYFSETQRNKGNFPGRFSGRQFSNSRSEMNVSTLELGDSALYLCASSVHRARNQPQHFGDGTRLSIL.

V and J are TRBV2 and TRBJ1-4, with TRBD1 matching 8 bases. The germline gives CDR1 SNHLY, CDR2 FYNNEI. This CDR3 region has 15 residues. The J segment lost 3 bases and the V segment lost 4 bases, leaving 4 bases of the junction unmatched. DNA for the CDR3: TGTGCCAGCAGTGCCCAGGGGGCACCTAATGAAAAACTGTTTTTT. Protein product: CASSAQGAPNEKLFF.

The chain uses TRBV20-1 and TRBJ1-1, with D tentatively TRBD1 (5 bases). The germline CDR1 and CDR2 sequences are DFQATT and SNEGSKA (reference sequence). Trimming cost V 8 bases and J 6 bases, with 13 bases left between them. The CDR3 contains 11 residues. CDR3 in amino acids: CSPGRGAEAFF. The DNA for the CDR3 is TGCAGTCCTGGACGGGGCGCTGAAGCTTTCTTT.

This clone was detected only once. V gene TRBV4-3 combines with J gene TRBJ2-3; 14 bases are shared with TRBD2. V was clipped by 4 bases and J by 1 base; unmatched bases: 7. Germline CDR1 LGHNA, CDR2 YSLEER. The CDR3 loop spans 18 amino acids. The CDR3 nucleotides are TGCGCCAGCAGCCTGACTAGCGGGGGGGCCGGGGGCACAGATACGCAGTATTTT. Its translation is CASSLTSGGAGGTDTQYF.

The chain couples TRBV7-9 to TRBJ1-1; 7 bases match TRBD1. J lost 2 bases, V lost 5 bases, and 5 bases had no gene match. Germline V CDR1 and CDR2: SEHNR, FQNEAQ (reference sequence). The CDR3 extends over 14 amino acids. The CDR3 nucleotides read TGTGCCAGCAGCAGACAGGGCCAAAACACTGAAGCTTTCTTT. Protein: CASSRQGQNTEAFF.

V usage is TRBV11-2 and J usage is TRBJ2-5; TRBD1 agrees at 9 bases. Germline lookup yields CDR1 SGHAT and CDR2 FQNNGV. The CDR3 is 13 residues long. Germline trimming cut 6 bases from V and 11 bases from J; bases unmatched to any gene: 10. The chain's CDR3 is CASRKTGGREQYF. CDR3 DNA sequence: TGTGCCAGCAGGAAGACAGGGGGAAGGGAGCAGTACTTC.

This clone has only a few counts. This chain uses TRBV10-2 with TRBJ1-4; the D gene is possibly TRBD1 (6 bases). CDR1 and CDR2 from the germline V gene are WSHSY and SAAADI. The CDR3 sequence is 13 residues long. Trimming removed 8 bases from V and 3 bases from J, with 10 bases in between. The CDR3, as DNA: TGCGCCAGCCGCAGGGGCCCTAATGAAAAACTGTTTTTT. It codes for CASRRGPNEKLFF.

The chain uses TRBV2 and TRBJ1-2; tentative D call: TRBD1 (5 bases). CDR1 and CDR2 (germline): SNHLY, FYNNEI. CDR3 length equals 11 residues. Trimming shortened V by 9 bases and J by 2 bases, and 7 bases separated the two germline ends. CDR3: CARQENYGYTF. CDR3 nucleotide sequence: TGTGCCAGACAGGAGAACTATGGCTACACCTTC.

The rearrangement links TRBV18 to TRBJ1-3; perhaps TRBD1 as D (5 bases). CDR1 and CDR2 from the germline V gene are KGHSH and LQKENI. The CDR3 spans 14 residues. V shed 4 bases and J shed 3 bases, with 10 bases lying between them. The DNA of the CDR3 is TGTGCCAGCTCACAGGGGACGGATGGAAACACCATATATTTT. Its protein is CASSQGTDGNTIYF.

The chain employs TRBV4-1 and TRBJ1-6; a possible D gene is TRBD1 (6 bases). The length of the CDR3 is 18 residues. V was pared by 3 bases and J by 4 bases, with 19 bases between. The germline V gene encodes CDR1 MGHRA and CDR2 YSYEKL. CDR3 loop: CASSHISRVRGYNSPLHF. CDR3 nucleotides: TGCGCCAGCAGCCATATAAGTAGGGTGAGGGGGTATAATTCACCCCTCCACTTT.

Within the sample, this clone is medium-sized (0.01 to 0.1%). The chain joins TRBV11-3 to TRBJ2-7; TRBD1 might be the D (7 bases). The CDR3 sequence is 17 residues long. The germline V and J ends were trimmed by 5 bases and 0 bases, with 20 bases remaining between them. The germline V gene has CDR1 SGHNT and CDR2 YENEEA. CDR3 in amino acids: CASSPGQGGRSSYEQYF. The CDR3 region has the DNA TGTGCCAGCAGCCCGGGCCAGGGGGGCCGTAGCTCCTACGAGCAGTACTTC.

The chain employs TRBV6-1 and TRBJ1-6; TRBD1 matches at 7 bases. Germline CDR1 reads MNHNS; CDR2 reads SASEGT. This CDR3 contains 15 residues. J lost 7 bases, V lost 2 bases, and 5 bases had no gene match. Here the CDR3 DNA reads TGTGCCAGCAGTGAAAGGGGGCTGGGCAATTCACCCCTCCACTTT. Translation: CASSERGLGNSPLHF.